The 20 T cell receptor beta chains presented below share a single source sample, sequenced in a study of blood T cell repertoires in COVID-19 (dated by TCRdb to 2018 to 2021). Receptor libraries were prepared by the immunoSEQ multiplex PCR assay. The immuneACCESS repertoire file appears here via TCRdb, limited to in-frame rearrangements. These files lack a portion of the clones; in checked studies, under half of the deficit traces to unresolved V genes, and the cause of the others is not known. A total of 250,000 to 350,000 clones appear in this sample, about 91% of them only once. Approximately 12% of the sample lies in the top ten. The sequenced material came from peripheral blood. The receptors here all came from an older woman with acute or convalescent COVID-19.

The J gene is TRBJ1-5, the V gene TRBV6-1; D may be TRBD1 (6 bases). V dropped 0 bases and J dropped 0 bases, with 15 bases sitting between them. Per germline, CDR1 MNHNS and CDR2 SASEGT. CDR3 size: 18 residues. The CDR3 spells CASSEAGQGPYSNQPQHF. Written as DNA, the CDR3 is TGTGCCAGCAGTGAAGCGGGCCAGGGGCCCTATAGCAATCAGCCCCAGCATTTT.

The V call is TRBV25-1, the J call TRBJ2-3; D is ambiguous. CDR1 and CDR2 (germline): MGHDK, SYGVNS. The CDR3 totals 14 residues. Trimming stripped 1 base from V and 2 bases from J, with 7 bases between. CDR3 loop: CASSESQFTDTQYF. The CDR3 coding sequence is TGTGCCAGCAGTGAATCCCAATTCACAGATACGCAGTATTTT.

This clone was seen a handful of times. CDR3 residues: CATRTGNQPQHF. Written as DNA, the CDR3 is TGTGCCACCAGGACAGGGAATCAGCCCCAGCATTTT. This chain connects TRBV2 to TRBJ1-5, with 8 bases identical to TRBD1. The CDR3 is 12 residues long. V lost 10 bases and J lost 4; bases outside the gene matches: 3. Per the germline V gene, CDR1 is SNHLY and CDR2 is FYNNEI.

The gene calls are TRBV4-2 and TRBJ1-2, with 9 bases matching TRBD1. Trimming removed 1 base from V and 8 bases from J; junction bases left unmatched: 8. CDR1 is LGHNA and CDR2 is YNFKEQ in the germline V gene. The CDR3 covers 15 residues. The CDR3 nucleotides read TGTGCCAGCAGCCAAGCCGGGGACAGGGAAGAAGGCTACACCTTC. It yields the protein CASSQAGDREEGYTF.

V gene TRBV18 combines with J gene TRBJ1-2, with D perhaps TRBD1 (5 bases). V lost 2 bases and J 5 bases, leaving 9 bases between the germline ends. The CDR3 runs to 13 residues. The germline V gene has CDR1 KGHSH and CDR2 LQKENI. This CDR3 reads CASSPDSQYGYTF. The CDR3 DNA sequence: TGTGCCAGCTCACCAGACAGTCAATATGGCTACACCTTC. The complete variable domain, with remaining parts taken from reference TRBV18 and TRBJ1-2, reads NAGVMQNPRHLVRRRGQEARLRCSPMKGHSHVYWYRQLPEEGLKFMVYLQKENIIDESGMPKERFSAEFPKEGPSILRIQQVVRGDSAAYFCASSPDSQYGYTFGSGTRLTVV.

The chain employs TRBV5-5 and TRBJ2-6; D is uncertain. Germline V gene sequence: CDR1 SGHKS, CDR2 YYEKEE (reference sequence). The CDR3 consists of 16 residues. Trimming shortened V by 0 bases and J by 4 bases, and 11 bases separated the two germline ends. CDR3 region: CASSLETGRGANVLTF. CDR3 bases: TGTGCCAGCAGCTTGGAGACGGGTAGGGGGGCCAACGTCCTGACTTTC.

The rearrangement links TRBV5-4 to TRBJ2-7; perhaps TRBD1 as D (5 bases). The CDR3 length is 16 residues. CDR1 and CDR2 from the germline V gene are SGHNT and YYREEE (reference sequence). Deletions cut 0 bases from V and 5 bases from J, with 18 bases between. The CDR3 here is CASSLGSGRRRDEQYF. CDR3 DNA: TGTGCCAGCAGCTTGGGGTCCGGACGGCGCAGGGACGAGCAGTACTTC.

The J gene is TRBJ1-3, the V gene TRBV21-1; the table calls TRBD1, which could not be checked here. TRBV21-1 counts as a pseudogene. The CDR3 length is 14 residues. The CDR3 nucleotides are TGTGCCAGCAGCGTGGCCTGCTCTGGAAACACCATATATTTT. This sequence encodes CASSVACSGNTIYF.

The chain has TRBV3-1 (or the pseudogene TRBV3-2) and TRBJ2-1; 9 nucleotides line up with TRBD1. The CDR3 runs 15 residues. In germline, CDR1 is LGHDT, CDR2 YNNKEL (reference sequence). Trimming took 5 bases from V and 6 from J; bases not matched to a gene: 8. CDR3 in DNA: TGTGCCAGCAGCTACCGGGACAGGGAATCCAATGAGCAGTTCTTC. As protein: CASSYRDRESNEQFF.

The chain couples TRBV5-1 to TRBJ2-2; 8 bases are shared with TRBD1. Per germline, CDR1 SGHRS and CDR2 YFSETQ. The CDR3 has 13 amino acids. Losses at the gene ends were 4 bases for V and 7 bases for J; bases not matched to a gene: 3. The chain's CDR3 is CASSRTGIGELFF. Here the CDR3 DNA reads TGCGCCAGCAGCAGGACAGGGATCGGGGAGCTGTTTTTT.

This chain links TRBV29-1 with TRBJ1-1, with a possible D match to TRBD1 (5 bases). Trimming cost V 4 bases and J 0 bases, with 12 bases left between them. The CDR3 length is 14 residues. Germline V CDR1 and CDR2: SQVTM, ANQGSEA. The CDR3 DNA is TGCAGCGTTGGGCAGGGCCGGCTGAACACTGAAGCTTTCTTT. This codes for CSVGQGRLNTEAFF.

V gene TRBV18 combines with J gene TRBJ2-7; 11 nucleotides align to TRBD2. Germline assignment: CDR1 KGHSH and CDR2 LQKENI. The CDR3 extends over 16 amino acids. V shed 1 base and J 0 bases; nucleotides not matched to a gene: 2. This CDR3 is CASSPRLAGFSYEQYF. The CDR3 DNA is TGTGCCAGCTCACCACGACTAGCGGGGTTCTCCTACGAGCAGTACTTC. The variable domain in full, completed from reference TRBV18 and TRBJ2-7, reads NAGVMQNPRHLVRRRGQEARLRCSPMKGHSHVYWYRQLPEEGLKFMVYLQKENIIDESGMPKERFSAEFPKEGPSILRIQQVVRGDSAAYFCASSPRLAGFSYEQYFGPGTRLTVT.

The CDR3 here is CASRTGGSYNEQFF. The CDR3 DNA reads TGTGCCAGCAGGACGGGGGGCTCCTACAATGAGCAGTTCTTC. The rearrangement joins TRBV2 to TRBJ2-1; 7 positions agree with TRBD2. The germline V gene has CDR1 SNHLY and CDR2 FYNNEI. The CDR3 contains 14 residues. With 6 bases clipped from V and 0 bases from J, the junction kept 2 bases outside the gene matches.

The V call is TRBV15, the J call TRBJ1-2; TRBD1 might be the D (5 bases). Trimming stripped 5 bases from V and 9 bases from J, with 16 bases between. CDR3 length: 13 amino acids. The germline gives CDR1 LNHNV, CDR2 YYDKDF (reference sequence). CDR3 region: CATSPGTATRYTF. In DNA, the CDR3 is TGTGCCACCAGCCCCGGGACTGCAACTCGCTACACCTTC.

The V gene is TRBV24-1, the J gene TRBJ1-2; no firm D call. V was pared by 7 bases and J by 3 bases, with 11 bases between. The CDR3 has 13 residues. Per the germline V gene, CDR1 is KGHDR and CDR2 is SFDVKD. The CDR3 loop reads CATSTSRDYGYTF. As DNA, the CDR3 is TGTGCCACCAGCACTTCTCGAGACTATGGCTACACCTTC.

The table lists this clone with a count of one. The V call is TRBV7-9, the J call TRBJ1-1; D gene ambiguous. V shed 3 bases and J shed 1 base, with 21 bases lying between them. Per germline, CDR1 SEHNR and CDR2 FQNEAQ (reference sequence). This CDR3 is 18 amino acids long. CDR3 amino acids: CASSFHTPLDTKNTEAFF. The CDR3, as DNA: TGTGCCAGCAGCTTCCACACGCCCCTCGACACCAAGAACACTGAAGCTTTCTTT.

The chain recombines TRBV18 with TRBJ1-1, with D perhaps TRBD1 (5 bases). V was pared by 2 bases and J by 7 bases, with 14 bases between. CDR1 and CDR2 from the germline V gene are KGHSH and LQKENI. The CDR3 has 14 amino acids. The chain's CDR3 is CASSPVEGAYEAFF. In DNA, the CDR3 is TGTGCCAGCTCACCAGTAGAAGGGGCATATGAAGCTTTCTTT.

The rearrangement uses TRBV27 and TRBJ1-5; D ambiguous. V was shortened by 9 bases and J by 7 bases, with 13 bases between the two germline ends. This CDR3 is built from 12 residues. Germline CDR1 and CDR2: MNHEY and SMNVEV (reference sequence). The chain's CDR3 is CARKRERQPQHF. CDR3 DNA: TGTGCCAGAAAAAGGGAGAGGCAGCCCCAGCATTTT.

CDR3 loop: CASSISRGNTEAFF. The CDR3 DNA follows: TGTGCCAGTAGTATTAGTAGGGGCAACACTGAAGCTTTCTTT. This chain uses TRBV19 with TRBJ1-1; TRBD1 might be the D (5 bases). The CDR3 sequence is 14 residues long. The ends were cut back, 3 bases at V and 2 bases at J, with 10 bases in the middle. CDR1 and CDR2 (germline): LNHDA, SQIVND (reference sequence).

V usage is TRBV2 and J usage is TRBJ1-2, with D unresolved. The CDR3 length is 12 residues. The germline CDR1 and CDR2 sequences are SNHLY and FYNNEI. Trimming pared 3 bases from V and 8 bases from J, leaving 10 bases between. CDR3 nucleotide sequence: TGTGCCAGCAGTGATTCGGGTAGCGGCTACACCTTC. Amino acid sequence: CASSDSGSGYTF. Supplemented by reference TRBV2 and TRBJ1-2, the full variable domain reads EPEVTQTPSHQVTQMGQEVILRCVPISNHLYFYWYRQILGQKVEFLVSFYNNEISEKSEIFDDQFSVERPDGSNFTLKIRSTKLEDSAMYFCASSDSGSGYTFGSGTRLTVV.